The present entry profiles one TCR beta chain with its context. The antigen is unknown. The data were taken from a study of regulatory T cells in long-lasting Graves disease. Looking at the study overall: The definition of persistent Graves' disease was over 5 years of antithyroid drugs with positive TSH receptor antibodies.

To make TCR beta libraries, researchers used iRepertoire HTBI primers and Arm-PCR of CDR3 regions. MiXCR, run by TCRdb on the multiplex PCR reads, gives a single entry per CDR3 protein. Seen here are more than 300,000 distinct CDR3 sequences, approximately 23% observed once, and the top ten hold under 35%. Study results and limitations: Those with persistent disease had in common more public clonotypes (about 3,000) than new patients (around 910).

V gave up 5 bases and J gave up 5 bases, with 18 bases separating them. Germline CDR1 is ENHRY and CDR2 is SYGVKD. The CDR3 loop spans 15 amino acids. As to time point: persistent/refractory GD, antithyroid drugs over 5 years with positive TRAb. TCR sequences were obtained from RNA taken from PBMCs. Graves' disease diagnoses followed American Thyroid Association guidelines. As collected, the peripheral blood samples measured 7.5 to 9 milliliters each and went into EDTA tubes. The V gene is TRBV10-3, the J gene TRBJ2-5; maybe TRBD2 (5 bases). The sample in question was peripheral blood mononuclear cells (PBMCs), obtained when the disease was refractory, from a patient treated with antithyroid drugs. The sequence was obtained from a woman in her thirties or forties with Graves disease. The CDR3 here is CAISPSTGKEETQYF. The CDR3 coding sequence is TGTGCCATCAGTCCCAGTACGGGAAAGGAGGAGACCCAGTACTTC.